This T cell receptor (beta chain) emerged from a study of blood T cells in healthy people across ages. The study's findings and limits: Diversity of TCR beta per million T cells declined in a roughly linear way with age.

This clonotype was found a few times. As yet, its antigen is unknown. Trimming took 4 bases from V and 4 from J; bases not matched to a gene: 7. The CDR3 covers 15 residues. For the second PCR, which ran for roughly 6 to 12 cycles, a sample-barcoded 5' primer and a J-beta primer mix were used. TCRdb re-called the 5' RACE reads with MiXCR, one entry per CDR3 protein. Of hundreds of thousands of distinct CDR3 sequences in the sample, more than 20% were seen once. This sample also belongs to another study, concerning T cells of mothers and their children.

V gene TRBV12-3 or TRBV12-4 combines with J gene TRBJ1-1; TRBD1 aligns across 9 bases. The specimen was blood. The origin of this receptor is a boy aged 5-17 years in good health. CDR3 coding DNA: TGTGCCAGCAGTTCCGGACAGGGGAGATCCACTGAAGCTTTCTTT. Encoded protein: CASSSGQGRSTEAFF.